These 26 T cell receptor beta chains were all obtained from the same sample, sequenced in a study of T cell repertoires in cytomegalovirus infection. Each CDR3 protein gets one entry after TCRdb re-called the reads with MiXCR. The table has around 320,000 distinct CDR3 sequences, 9.5% seen once. Sequencing input: PBMCs. These receptors all come from a human donor in good health (CMV status not recorded). Some clones in this sample may be carry-over from other donors' samples.

This clonotype was observed many times. The V call is TRBV4-3, the J call TRBJ1-5; a possible D gene is TRBD1 (6 bases). Germline CDR1 is LGHNA and CDR2 is YSLEER. This CDR3 is 13 amino acids long. V shed 2 bases and J shed 5 bases, with 7 bases lying between them. The CDR3 nucleotides read TGCGCCAGCAGCCAAAACAGGGATCAGCCCCAGCATTTT. It codes for CASSQNRDQPQHF.

This clonotype was seen at least ten times. This chain's CDR3 is CASSLKGAYEQYF. Written as DNA, the CDR3 is TGTGCCAGCAGCTTAAAAGGGGCCTACGAGCAGTACTTC. The rearrangement joins TRBV7-2 to TRBJ2-7; D might be TRBD1 (5 bases). V was clipped by 2 bases and J by 2 bases, with 7 bases between them. Looked up from germline, CDR1 is SGHTA and CDR2 is FQGNSA. The CDR3 has 13 amino acids.

This chain uses TRBV12-3 or TRBV12-4 with TRBJ1-1, with TRBD1 identical over 8 bases. The CDR3 totals 16 residues. The V and J ends lost 8 bases and 3 bases, in that order; junction bases with no gene match: 14. The CDR3 spells CASRFQGAATDTEAFF. The CDR3 bases are TGTGCCAGCCGCTTCCAGGGGGCAGCGACGGACACTGAAGCTTTCTTT.

The J gene is TRBJ1-3, the V gene TRBV28; no clear D gene. V lost 7 bases and J 5 bases, leaving 12 bases between the germline ends. In germline, CDR1 is MDHEN, CDR2 SYDVKM. CDR3 length: 13 residues. The CDR3 reads CASTRYVRNTIYF. CDR3 nucleotide sequence: TGTGCCAGCACCCGCTACGTAAGAAACACCATATATTTT.

This clonotype has a handful of counts. At one boundary the junction diverges from the germline segment, which might be a read error. This chain connects TRBV4-1 to TRBJ2-7, with D unclear. Germline V gene sequence: CDR1 MGHRA, CDR2 YSYEKL. The CDR3 spans 11 residues. Here the CDR3 reads CASSSESEQYF. CDR3 DNA: TGTGCCAGCAGCAGTGAGTCCGAGCAGTACTTC.

There are many counts of this clonotype. The gene calls are TRBV7-3 and TRBJ2-1, with 8 nucleotides matching TRBD2. The CDR3 has 16 amino acids. Germline V lookup: CDR1 SGHTA, CDR2 FQGTGA. V gave up 5 bases and J gave up 4 bases; unmatched junction bases: 10. CDR3 coding DNA: TGTGCCAGCAGCCCCGGGGGGGCGGGGGGATACAATGAGCAGTTCTTC. Translating it yields CASSPGGAGGYNEQFF.

This clonotype was picked up a small number of times. This chain connects TRBV7-2 to TRBJ1-3; D is ambiguous. The CDR3 is 14 residues long. The ends were cut back, 5 bases at V and 0 bases at J, with 8 bases in the middle. Per the germline V gene, CDR1 is SGHTA and CDR2 is FQGNSA. The CDR3 DNA reads as TGTGCCAGCAGCCGCTTGGCCTCTGGAAACACCATATATTTT. Its protein product is CASSRLASGNTIYF. Looking up the rest from reference TRBV7-2 and TRBJ1-3 gives the full variable domain: GAGVSQSPSNKVTEKGKDVELRCDPISGHTALYWYRQSLGQGLEFLIYFQGNSAPDKSGLPSDRFSAERTGGSVSTLTIQRTQQEDSAVYLCASSRLASGNTIYFGEGSWLTVV.

This clonotype has just a few counts. The J gene is TRBJ1-2, the V gene TRBV7-6; the D gene is possibly TRBD1 (5 bases). Trimming took off 3 bases at V and 0 bases at J, with 26 bases between the two ends. The CDR3 runs 20 residues. In germline, CDR1 is SGHVS, CDR2 FNYEAQ. The CDR3 DNA sequence: TGTGCCAGCAGCTTCGCTACCGCACAATATGACAGCTCCTCTAACTATGGCTACACCTTC. Its protein product is CASSFATAQYDSSSNYGYTF.

V usage is TRBV6-2 or TRBV6-3 and J usage is TRBJ2-7; D not certain. Trimming stripped 6 bases from V and 6 bases from J, with 9 bases between. The CDR3 sequence is 11 residues long. Germline values: CDR1 MNHEY, CDR2 SVGEGT. CDR3 sequence: CASRTDREQYF. DNA for the CDR3: TGTGCCAGCAGAACTGATCGCGAGCAGTACTTC.

This clonotype appeared many times. The V gene is TRBV7-2, the J gene TRBJ1-5; possibly TRBD1 for D (5 bases). The CDR3 loop spans 16 amino acids. The ends were cut back, 2 bases at V and 3 bases at J, with 14 bases in the middle. The germline CDR1 and CDR2 sequences are SGHTA and FQGNSA. The CDR3 DNA sequence: TGTGCCAGCAGCTTAAGTTTCAGGGCGATCAATCAGCCCCAGCATTTT. This sequence encodes CASSLSFRAINQPQHF.

This clonotype has more than one count but fewer than ten. The V gene is TRBV28, the J gene TRBJ1-1; the D gene is possibly TRBD1 (5 bases). The ends were cut back, 6 bases at V and 7 bases at J, with 18 bases in the middle. The CDR3 contains 14 residues. CDR1 and CDR2 from the germline V gene are MDHEN and SYDVKM. CDR3 sequence (DNA): TGTGCCAGCAGCTTCGCTGGGACTGGTGGTGAAGCTTTCTTT. It encodes CASSFAGTGGEAFF.

This clonotype was seen at least ten times. CDR3 sequence reads: CASSLTYGTDTQYF. CDR3 DNA: TGTGCCAGCAGCTTAACTTACGGGACAGATACGCAGTATTTT. V gene TRBV7-3 combines with J gene TRBJ2-3; D gene uncertain. The CDR3 sequence is 14 residues long. Germline V lookup: CDR1 SGHTA, CDR2 FQGTGA. Trimming cost V 0 bases and J 3 bases, with 7 bases left between them.

This clonotype was counted ten times or more. The gene calls are TRBV7-9 and TRBJ1-1, with 10 bases identical to TRBD1. The CDR3 is 15 residues long. Germline lookup yields CDR1 SEHNR and CDR2 FQNEAQ (reference sequence). V was clipped by 4 bases and J by 4 bases; unmatched bases: 6. CDR3 sequence: CASSSRTGGGTEAFF. The CDR3 DNA reads TGTGCCAGCAGCTCGCGGACAGGGGGGGGCACTGAAGCTTTCTTT.

This clonotype showed up many times. The CDR3: CASSLGDTYGYTF. DNA for the CDR3: TGTGCCAGCAGCTTAGGGGATACCTATGGCTACACCTTC. The J gene is TRBJ1-2, the V gene TRBV7-9; D is unclear. Trimming cost V 1 base and J 4 bases, with 7 bases left between them. CDR3 size: 13 residues. Germline CDR1 and CDR2: SEHNR and FQNEAQ (reference sequence).

This clonotype was counted many times. CDR3 in amino acids: CASSAPGGAYNEQFF. The CDR3, as DNA: TGTGCCAGCAGCGCCCCGGGAGGCGCCTACAATGAGCAGTTCTTC. J is TRBJ2-1 and V is TRBV7-2; 7 nucleotides match TRBD2. V shed 5 bases and J 2 bases; nucleotides not matched to a gene: 6. Germline lookup yields CDR1 SGHTA and CDR2 FQGNSA. This CDR3 contains 15 residues.

The J gene is TRBJ1-2, the V gene TRBV6-2 or TRBV6-3; 7 nucleotides line up with TRBD1. Trimming cost V 4 bases and J 5 bases; bases outside gene matches: 1. This CDR3 is built from 12 residues. Germline-derived CDR1 and CDR2 are MNHEY and SVGEGT. CDR3 residues: CASSWGQYGYTF. In DNA form, the CDR3 reads TGTGCCAGCAGTTGGGGACAGTATGGCTACACCTTC.

The rearrangement links TRBV5-6 to TRBJ2-5, with D possibly TRBD1 on 6 matching bases. CDR3 length: 17 residues. Germline loops: CDR1 SGHDT, CDR2 YYEEEE. The V gene lost 4 bases and the J gene lost 1 base, with 20 bases spanning the gap. The CDR3 region is CASSSTGIQSPQETQYF. The CDR3 bases are TGTGCCAGCAGCAGTACAGGGATCCAGTCTCCCCAAGAGACCCAGTACTTC.

The chain couples TRBV30 to TRBJ2-2; the D is unclear. CDR1 is GTSNPN and CDR2 is SVGIG in the germline V gene (reference sequence). The CDR3 length is 15 residues. Trimming removed 4 bases from V and 2 bases from J, with 14 bases in between. CDR3 sequence (DNA): TGTGCCTGGACTGGAGTTCATGCCAACACCGGGGAGCTGTTTTTT. Its protein product is CAWTGVHANTGELFF.

This clonotype occurred many times. V and J are TRBV3-1 and TRBJ2-5; possibly TRBD1 for D (5 bases). Germline V lookup: CDR1 LGHDT, CDR2 YNNKEL (reference sequence). This CDR3 region has 14 residues. Trimming took 6 bases from V and 2 from J, leaving 13 bases between them. This chain's CDR3 is CASRQRQTQETQYF. The CDR3 nucleotides read TGTGCCAGCAGGCAGAGACAGACGCAAGAGACCCAGTACTTC.

This rearrangement joins TRBV19 to TRBJ1-2; D is unresolved. This CDR3 has 13 amino acids. The V and J ends lost 7 bases and 8 bases respectively, with 17 bases between them. Germline lookup yields CDR1 LNHDA and CDR2 SQIVND (reference sequence). The CDR3 region is CASNRQAGLGYTF. CDR3 DNA: TGTGCCAGTAATCGGCAGGCAGGCTTGGGCTACACCTTC.

This rearrangement joins TRBV20-1 to TRBJ2-3; D might be TRBD2 (5 bases). CDR1 is DFQATT and CDR2 is SNEGSKA in the germline V gene (reference sequence). The germline V and J ends were trimmed by 6 bases and 0 bases, with 16 bases remaining between them. The CDR3 length is 15 residues. The CDR3 loop is CSAGNKGASTDTQYF. The CDR3 bases are TGCAGTGCGGGGAACAAGGGAGCCAGCACAGATACGCAGTATTTT.

This clonotype was counted many times. This chain links TRBV7-2 with TRBJ2-7; 10 nucleotides line up with TRBD2. CDR3 length: 15 amino acids. Germline V gives CDR1 SGHTA, CDR2 FQGNSA. Trimming removed 5 bases from V and 6 bases from J; junction bases left unmatched: 10. The DNA of the CDR3 is TGTGCCAGCAGCCGCCCACTAGCGGGATTGATCGAGCAGTACTTC. The encoded protein is CASSRPLAGLIEQYF.

The rearrangement links TRBV18 to TRBJ2-7, with 12 bases lining up with TRBD1. The CDR3 sequence is 14 residues long. Germline-derived CDR1 and CDR2 are KGHSH and LQKENI. V lost 3 bases, J lost 6 bases, and 3 bases stayed unmatched. The CDR3 DNA reads TGTGCCAGCTCACCCCGGGACAGGGGGCTCGAGCAGTACTTC. Amino acids: CASSPRDRGLEQYF.

This clonotype has just a few counts. This chain connects TRBV15 to TRBJ1-2; D remains ambiguous. The CDR3 sequence is 14 residues long. CDR1 is LNHNV and CDR2 is YYDKDF in the germline V gene (reference sequence). The V and J ends lost 0 bases and 7 bases respectively, with 12 bases between them. The DNA for the CDR3 is TGTGCCACCAGCAGAGATGCCGTCTCTGGTGGCTACACCTTC. Its translation is CATSRDAVSGGYTF.

The table lists this clonotype with a few counts. This sequence joins TRBV5-1 and TRBJ2-7; perhaps TRBD2 as D (5 bases). CDR3 length equals 13 residues. Germline V gene data show CDR1 as SGHRS and CDR2 as YFSETQ. V shed 6 bases and J shed 5 bases, with 15 bases lying between them. CDR3 nucleotides: TGCGCCAGCACCTCGCCGGGGAATGACGAGCAGTACTTC. This encodes CASTSPGNDEQYF.

The sample holds a few counts of this clonotype. The CDR3 sequence: CASSLVSGDTEAFF. CDR3 DNA: TGTGCCAGCAGCTTAGTCTCGGGGGACACTGAAGCTTTCTTT. V is TRBV7-2 and J is TRBJ1-1, with D possibly being TRBD1 (5 bases). Per the germline V gene, CDR1 is SGHTA and CDR2 is FQGNSA. V was shortened by 1 base and J by 3 bases, with 9 bases between the two germline ends. CDR3 size: 14 residues.